This TCR beta chain was sequenced in a study of PD-1 blockade in classical Hodgkin lymphoma (dated by TCRdb to 2018 to 2020). The study in broad terms: Nivolumab dosing was 3 mg/kg intravenously every 2 weeks, continuing until either disease progression or unacceptable toxicity. The study used CyTOF and TCR beta sequencing to define a peripheral blood immune signature of response to PD-1 blockade in classical Hodgkin lymphoma. The investigation overall reported the following: The study covered only a single clinical trial cohort, and the causes of the repertoire differences, possibly disease activity or prior therapy, were still not defined. Newly diagnosed patients were reported to have lower baseline TCR diversity than healthy donors, and relapsed/refractory patients were reported to have lower baseline TCR diversity still. Diversity was lower in patients who began nivolumab less than 1 year after ASCT, so these patients were left out of later analyses to avoid confounding by immune reconstitution. Baseline diversity similar to that of newly diagnosed patients was observed in trial patients achieving complete response, whereas significantly lower diversity was observed in partial responders and progressors. CD4+ but not CD8+ TCR diversity rose significantly by C4D1 (p=0.0027 vs p=0.16), most apparent in complete responders (p=0.02).

The Qiagen DNeasy kit was used to extract genomic DNA both from unsorted PBMCs and from the negatively selected CD4+ and CD8+ fractions. TCR beta CDR3 regions were subjected to amplification by immunoSEQ multiplex PCR with primers that anneal to V and J segments. A synthetic immune receptor repertoire was used to minimize amplification bias, and remaining bias was computationally removed after sequencing. The source study handled its data this way. Repertoire diversity was quantified as the Shannon entropy index using custom Python scripts. Unsorted, CD4+ and CD8+ repertoires were analyzed separately, except for combined analyses in which CD4+ and CD8+ sequences were merged in silico. Clonal expansion was defined as at least a 2-fold frequency increase after treatment relative to C1D1, with a pseudocount of 0.5 for undetected baseline clones. Singleton clones were defined as clones with 0 or 1 copy at C1D1, and non-singleton clones were defined as clones with 2 or more copies. Clones expanded in unsorted samples were labelled as CD4+, CD8+ or unknown by matching protein sequences in sorted samples from the same patient. Wilcoxon tests on paired samples were used to test diversity changes from C1D1 to C4D1. What TCRdb holds here is the immuneACCESS table cut down to in-frame rearrangements. Part of the clones is not present; checked against another copy, under half of the missing clones reflect an unresolved V gene, and the others are unexplained. The V and J calls and clone size were taken over from that table, and D and trimming were inferred from the DNA. The sample profile shows 14,000 to 15,000 clones; 65% to 85% of them were found once. The top ten constitute roughly a quarter of the sample.

In the case of this clone: Its antigen is currently not known. The input lacks base qualities; no much larger clone sits a single base away.

The V and J ends are trimmed by 2 bases and 7 bases, leaving 11 bases between them. CDR1 and CDR2 (MNHNY, SVGAGI) derive from the germline V gene (reference sequence). Reading from cysteine to phenylalanine, the CDR3 counts 13 amino acids. Only CDR3 DNA is held: 39 bases, read in frame from base 1. Reading the label with the study, this specimen's time point is: cycle 2 day 1 (C2D1) of nivolumab. Every trial patient had relapsed after autologous stem cell transplantation, and cohorts A, B and C differed in prior brentuximab vedotin exposure. The trial cohort was composed of approximately 60 patients with relapsed/refractory classical Hodgkin lymphoma, for whom complete response, partial response or progressive disease was recorded as best overall response. In the multi-cohort phase II CheckMate 205 trial, trial patients received single-agent nivolumab. Best overall response was determined by an independent review committee according to the 2007 International Working Group response criteria. PBMCs from the trial were collected at three points: immediately before nivolumab initiation (C1D1), and during therapy at cycle 2 day 1 and cycle 4 day 1. Peripheral blood was collected in 8 mL Vacutainer Cell Preparation Tubes, from which PBMCs were isolated by centrifugation and then cryopreserved.

This sequence was found in a human donor with classical Hodgkin lymphoma. Here the sequenced sample was peripheral blood mononuclear cells (PBMCs), taken before the second cycle of nivolumab. The chain is assembled from TRBV6-6 and TRBJ1-1, with no confidently assigned D gene. The encoded CDR3 is CASSYSNAGEAFF. Read as DNA, the sequence is TGTGCCAGCAGTTACAGTAACGCCGGTGAAGCTTTCTTT.